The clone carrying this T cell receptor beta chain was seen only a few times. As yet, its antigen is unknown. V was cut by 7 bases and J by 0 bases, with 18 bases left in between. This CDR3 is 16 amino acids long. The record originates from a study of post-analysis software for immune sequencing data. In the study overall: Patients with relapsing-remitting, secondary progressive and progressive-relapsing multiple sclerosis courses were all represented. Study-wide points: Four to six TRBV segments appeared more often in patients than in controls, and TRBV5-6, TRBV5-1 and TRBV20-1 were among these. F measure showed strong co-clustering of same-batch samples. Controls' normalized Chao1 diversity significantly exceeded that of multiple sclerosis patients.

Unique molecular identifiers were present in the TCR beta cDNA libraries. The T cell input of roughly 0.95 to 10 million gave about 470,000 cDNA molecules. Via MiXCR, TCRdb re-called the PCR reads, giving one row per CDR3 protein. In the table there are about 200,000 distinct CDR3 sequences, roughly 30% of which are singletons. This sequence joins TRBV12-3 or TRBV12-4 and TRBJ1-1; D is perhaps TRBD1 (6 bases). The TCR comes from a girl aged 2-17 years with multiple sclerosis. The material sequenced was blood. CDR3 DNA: TGTGCCAGCAAGAGGATACAGGGTCCCCTGAACACTGAAGCTTTCTTT. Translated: CASKRIQGPLNTEAFF.